This T cell receptor beta chain stems from a study of tumor-infiltrating lymphocytes in primary liver carcinoma (TCRdb year 2017). With respect to the entire study: Of the five patients (three men and two women, aged 30 to 69 years), four had hepatocellular carcinoma and one had combined HCC and intrahepatic cholangiocarcinoma. The five patients had tumors staged T1-T3 N0M0, with maximum diameters ranging from about 4 to 10 cm. Each sample produced about 3.5 to 7.13 million productive TCRbeta reads, and read depth showed no significant difference between tissue types. For each liver tumor, the study sampled five regions along with adjacent normal tissue and blood, and applied TCRbeta repertoire sequencing, expression microarrays and whole-exome sequencing. A total of some 35 specimens from 5 patients underwent TCRbeta repertoire sequencing, comprising about 25 tumor regions, 5 adjacent noncancerous liver tissues and 5 peripheral blood samples. The roughly 27 tumor region samples were profiled with Agilent mRNA microarrays so that TCRbeta repertoire diversity could be related to the local molecular phenotype. Repertoires from technical replicates were highly reproducible, with mean shared-clone rates approximately 0.9 and correlation coefficients above 0.95.

Without any cell sorting, total RNA and DNA were extracted together from approximately 22-30 mg of bulk tissue using the AllPrep DNA/RNA mini kit. Four or five patients with histopathologically diagnosed primary liver carcinoma underwent surgical resection in China between 2015 and March 2016. Chronic HBV infection was present in the patients, and the patients were treatment-naive at sampling. Each tumor was sampled at five spatially separated regions: the tumor centre plus the superior, inferior, left-lateral and right-lateral poles. According to histology, viable tumor cells made up more than 85% of every tumor sample. Fresh tumor and adjacent tissue pieces were bisected, with one half stored in RNAlater at -80 degrees C and the other half sent for histology. Using a constant-region primer and ProtoScript II reverse transcriptase, TCRbeta-specific cDNA was reverse-transcribed from around 500 ng total RNA. Construction of the TCRbeta libraries relied on three nested rounds of multiplex PCR, following a slightly modified ARM-PCR procedure. The first two PCR rounds used multiplex TRBV1-TRBV30 forward primers with a Cbeta reverse primer, each for 10 cycles. Sample barcodes and Illumina adapters were attached in a final 25-cycle PCR using Deep VentR polymerase. Amplicons of 200-500 bp were gel-purified with a QIAquick gel extraction kit before sequencing. The TCRbeta amplicons were sequenced with 250-bp paired-end reads on an Illumina HiSeq 2500. On the study's bioinformatics: Quality trimming of reads was performed with Trimmomatic v0.33, and paired reads were merged with FLASH v1.2.11 so that full CDR3 sequences could be recovered. V, D and J germline segments were assigned to the rearranged TCRbeta sequences by MiGEC v1.2.1b. VDJtools v1.0.0 computed clonotype statistics and Shannon-Wiener diversity indices. Except for diversity analysis, only each sample's 250 most abundant clonotypes were used in subsequent analyses to reduce sampling bias. In TCRdb, the public reads were trimmed at Q25 with fastp and aligned with MiXCR, with productive beta chains retained. Rows are combined by CDR3 protein, so each entry shows the most common genes and DNA. What appears here as the V and J calls and clone size reflects TCRdb's work, not the paper's. The sample profile shows about 190,000 distinct CDR3 sequences; around 81% of them were found once. 15% to 20% of the sample is taken by the ten largest.

What the work shows at the level of the full study, not this receptor alone: The top 250 clones accounted for a significantly greater share of the repertoire in tumors than in blood (p = 0.039). Repertoire overlap was higher between tumor regions (mean about 36%) than tumor-adjacent (17%) or tumor-blood (approximately 15%) pairs, consistent with antigen-driven expansion. Because sequencing covered only the TCR beta chain and unpaired alpha chains were not captured, true repertoire diversity is likely underestimated. Since the samples were bulk and unsorted, there was no way to compare CD4+ and CD8+ T cell repertoires. Only 4 or 5 patients were included in the study, and the authors note that the findings should be validated in a larger study. Only roughly 7-25% of top clones appeared in all five regions of a tumor, which suggests that tumor-infiltrating T cells are spatially heterogeneous.

In regard to this clonotype: Its target antigen remains unknown. One end of the junction is discordant with germline, which a read error may explain.

From its cysteine to its phenylalanine, the CDR3 spans 16 amino acids. The sequence is cut down to CDR3 DNA, 48 bases in frame from base 1. The germline V gene provides CDR1 SGHDN and CDR2 FVKESK. The sequence is built from TRBV14 and TRBJ2-5; the D segment could be TRBD2, given 6 matching bases. The TCR comes from a man between 40 and 49 years old with primary liver carcinoma and hepatitis B virus infection. The sequencing input was tumor tissue from primary liver carcinoma. The base sequence is TGTGCCAGCAGCCAAGACGGAGGGTGGGAGCAAGAGGCCCAGTACTTC. Translated, it reads CASSQDGGWEQEAQYF.